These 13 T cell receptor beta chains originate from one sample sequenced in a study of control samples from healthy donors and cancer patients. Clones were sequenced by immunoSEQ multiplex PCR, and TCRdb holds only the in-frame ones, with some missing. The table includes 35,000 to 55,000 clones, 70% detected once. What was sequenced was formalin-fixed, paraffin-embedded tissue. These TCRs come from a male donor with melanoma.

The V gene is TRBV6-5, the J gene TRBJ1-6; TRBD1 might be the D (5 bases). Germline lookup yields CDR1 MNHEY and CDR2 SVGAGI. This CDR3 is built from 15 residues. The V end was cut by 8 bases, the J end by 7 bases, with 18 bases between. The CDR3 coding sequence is TGTGCCAGCGATCAAGACGGGGGAAGCAATTCACCCCTCCACTTT. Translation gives CASDQDGGSNSPLHF.

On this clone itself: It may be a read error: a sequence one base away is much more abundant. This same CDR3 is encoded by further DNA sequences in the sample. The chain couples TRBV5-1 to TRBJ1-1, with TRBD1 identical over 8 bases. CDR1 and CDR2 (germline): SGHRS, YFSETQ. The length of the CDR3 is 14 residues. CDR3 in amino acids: CASSRTTGATEAFF. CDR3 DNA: TGTGCCAGCAGCCGTACGACAGGGGCCACTGAAGCTTTCTTT.

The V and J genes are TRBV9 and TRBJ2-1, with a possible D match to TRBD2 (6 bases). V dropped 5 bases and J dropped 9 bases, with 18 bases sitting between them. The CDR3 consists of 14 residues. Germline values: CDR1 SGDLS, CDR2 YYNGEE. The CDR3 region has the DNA TGTGCCAGCAGGGGGGACGGGAGTGATGGTGAGCAGTTCTTC. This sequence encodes CASRGDGSDGEQFF. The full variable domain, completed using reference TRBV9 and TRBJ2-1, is DSGVTQTPKHLITATGQRVTLRCSPRSGDLSVYWYQQSLDQGLQFLIQYYNGEERAKGNILERFSAQQFPDLHSELNLSSLELGDSALYFCASRGDGSDGEQFFGPGTRLTVL.

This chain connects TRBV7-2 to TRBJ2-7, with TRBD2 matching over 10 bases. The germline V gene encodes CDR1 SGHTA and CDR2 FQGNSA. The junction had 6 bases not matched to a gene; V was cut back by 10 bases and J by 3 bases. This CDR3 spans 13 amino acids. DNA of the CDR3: TGTGCCACCGGACTAGCGGAGATCTACGAGCAGTACTTC. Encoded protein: CATGLAEIYEQYF.

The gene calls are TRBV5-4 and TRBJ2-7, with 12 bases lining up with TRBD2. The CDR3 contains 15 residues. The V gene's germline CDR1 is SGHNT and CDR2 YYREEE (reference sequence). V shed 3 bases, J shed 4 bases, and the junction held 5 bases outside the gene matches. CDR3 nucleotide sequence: TGTGCCAGCAGCTCCTCTAGCGGGAGGGGGTACGAGCAGTACTTC. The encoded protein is CASSSSSGRGYEQYF.

The CDR3: CASTSPIFDEQYF. DNA for the CDR3: TGTGCCAGCACCTCGCCCATTTTCGACGAGCAGTACTTC. The chain has TRBV2 and TRBJ2-7; D remains ambiguous. Germline CDR1 is SNHLY and CDR2 is FYNNEI. The CDR3 runs 13 residues. Trimming shortened V by 7 bases and J by 5 bases, and 15 bases separated the two germline ends.

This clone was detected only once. This chain's CDR3 is CAWSTAFGGGYTF. CDR3 DNA sequence: TGTGCCTGGAGTACAGCCTTCGGCGGGGGCTACACCTTC. The chain recombines TRBV30 with TRBJ1-2; D is unresolved. Germline V gene lookup returns CDR1 GTSNPN and CDR2 SVGIG (reference sequence). Trimming removed 2 bases from V and 8 bases from J, with 15 bases in between. The CDR3 covers 13 residues. Full variable domain (rest looked up from reference TRBV30 and TRBJ1-2): SQTIHQWPATLVQPVGSPLSLECTVEGTSNPNLYWYRQAAGRGLQLLFYSVGIGQISSEVPQNLSASRPQDRQFILSSKKLLLSDSGFYLCAWSTAFGGGYTFGSGTRLTVV.

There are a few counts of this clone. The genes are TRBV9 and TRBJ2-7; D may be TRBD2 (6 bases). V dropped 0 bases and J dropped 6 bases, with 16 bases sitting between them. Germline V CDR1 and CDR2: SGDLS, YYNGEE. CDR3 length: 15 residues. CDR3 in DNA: TGTGCCAGCAGCGTAGCGGGTCAGACCGGGGGCGAGCAGTACTTC. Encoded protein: CASSVAGQTGGEQYF. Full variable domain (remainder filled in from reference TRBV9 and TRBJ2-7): DSGVTQTPKHLITATGQRVTLRCSPRSGDLSVYWYQQSLDQGLQFLIQYYNGEERAKGNILERFSAQQFPDLHSELNLSSLELGDSALYFCASSVAGQTGGEQYFGPGTRLTVT.

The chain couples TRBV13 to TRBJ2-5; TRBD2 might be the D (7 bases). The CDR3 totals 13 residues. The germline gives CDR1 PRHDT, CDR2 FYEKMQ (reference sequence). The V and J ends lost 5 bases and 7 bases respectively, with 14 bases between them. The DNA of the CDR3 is TGTGCCAGCAGCGAAACTAGGGGGGGGACCCAGTACTTC. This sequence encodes CASSETRGGTQYF.

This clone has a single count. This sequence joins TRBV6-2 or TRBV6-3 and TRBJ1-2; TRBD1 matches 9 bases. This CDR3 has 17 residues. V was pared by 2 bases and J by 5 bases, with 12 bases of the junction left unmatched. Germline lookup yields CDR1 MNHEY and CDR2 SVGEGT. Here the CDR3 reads CASSYPGTGMVAYGYTF. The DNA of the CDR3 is TGTGCCAGCAGTTACCCCGGGACAGGGATGGTAGCGTATGGCTACACCTTC.

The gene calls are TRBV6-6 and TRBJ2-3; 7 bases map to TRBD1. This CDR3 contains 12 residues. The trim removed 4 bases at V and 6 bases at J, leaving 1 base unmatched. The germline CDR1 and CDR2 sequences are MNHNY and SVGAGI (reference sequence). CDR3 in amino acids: CASSLQGDTQYF. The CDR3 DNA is TGTGCCAGCAGTTTACAGGGGGATACGCAGTATTTT.

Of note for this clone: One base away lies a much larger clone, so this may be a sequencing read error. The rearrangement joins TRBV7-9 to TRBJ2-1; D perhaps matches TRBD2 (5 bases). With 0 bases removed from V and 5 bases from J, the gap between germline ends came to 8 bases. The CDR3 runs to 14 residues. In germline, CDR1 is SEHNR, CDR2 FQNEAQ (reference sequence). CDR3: CASSLAGVNNEQFF. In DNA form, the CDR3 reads TGTGCCAGCAGCTTAGCGGGAGTGAACAATGAGCAGTTCTTC.

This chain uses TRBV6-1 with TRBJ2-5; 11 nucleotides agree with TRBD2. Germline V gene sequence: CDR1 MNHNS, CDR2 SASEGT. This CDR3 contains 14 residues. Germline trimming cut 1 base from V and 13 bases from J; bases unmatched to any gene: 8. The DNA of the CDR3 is TGTGCCAGCAGTGAAGGAGGGACTAGCGGCCGCCGGTACTTC. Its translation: CASSEGGTSGRRYF.